Listed here are 7 T cell receptor beta chains from one sample, sequenced in a study of graft-versus-host responses after intestinal transplantation. Measured with immunoSEQ multiplex PCR; TCRdb has only the in-frame clones, and not every one. The sample lists 15,000 to 17,000 clones; around 74% were seen once. Processing of graft tissue released intraepithelial and lamina propria lymphocytes. Sample: ileum tissue, taken 14 days after transplant. These receptors all come from a human patient who received an intestinal transplant, so some T cells may come from the graft donor.

This clone was counted a few times. The rearrangement links TRBV19 to TRBJ1-2; weak D call: TRBD1 (5 bases). The V gene lost 0 bases and the J gene lost 6 bases, with 14 bases spanning the gap. From germline, CDR1 is LNHDA and CDR2 SQIVND (reference sequence). This CDR3 is built from 15 residues. The CDR3: CASSIDLYEGNGYTF. The CDR3 DNA follows: TGTGCCAGTAGTATAGATCTTTATGAGGGGAATGGCTACACCTTC.

The CDR3 protein is CASSLYPSLRDGMNTEAFF. CDR3 nucleotide sequence: TGCGCCAGCAGCTTGTATCCCTCGCTAAGAGACGGGATGAACACTGAAGCTTTCTTT. The rearrangement uses TRBV5-1 and TRBJ1-1; D unresolved. The germline gives CDR1 SGHRS, CDR2 YFSETQ. V gave up 1 base and J gave up 0 bases, with 22 bases separating them. This CDR3 has 19 amino acids.

The chain employs TRBV29-1 and TRBJ2-3, with a tentative D call TRBD1 (6 bases). The CDR3 contains 12 residues. Germline CDR1 SQVTM, CDR2 ANQGSEA. The CDR3 sequence: CTIQGSSDTQYF. CDR3 nucleotide sequence: TGCACCATCCAGGGGAGTTCAGATACGCAGTATTTT.

The rearrangement uses TRBV5-1 and TRBJ2-2, with 7 bases identical to TRBD2. In germline, CDR1 is SGHRS, CDR2 YFSETQ. This CDR3 has 16 residues. V shed 1 base and J 8 bases; nucleotides not matched to a gene: 11. CDR3 bases: TGCGCCAGCAGCTTGAGCTTGAGAGGCGGGAGTGGGGAGCTGTTTTTT. Translation gives CASSLSLRGGSGELFF.

V usage is TRBV5-4 and J usage is TRBJ2-6; D ambiguous. The CDR3 extends over 19 amino acids. Germline lookup yields CDR1 SGHNT and CDR2 YYREEE (reference sequence). V dropped 3 bases and J dropped 4 bases, with 23 bases sitting between them. In nucleotides, the CDR3 is TGTGCCAGCAGCTCCGCCGGGCAGATTACTTCGAGAGGGGCCAACGTCCTGACTTTC. As protein: CASSSAGQITSRGANVLTF.

Of note for this clone: One end of the junction varies from germline; a read error may be responsible. The genes are TRBV7-7 and TRBJ2-7; 8 bases align to TRBD1. The CDR3 consists of 14 residues. Germline V gives CDR1 SSHAT, CDR2 FNYEAQ (reference sequence). CDR3 amino acids: CASSPGTGAYEQYF. The CDR3 nucleotides are TGTGCTAGCAGCCCCGGGACAGGCGCCTACGAGCAGTACTTC.

The chain employs TRBV11-2 and TRBJ1-1, with D perhaps matching TRBD1 (6 bases). The CDR3 covers 13 residues. The V end was cut by 2 bases, the J end by 3 bases, with 7 bases between. Germline V gives CDR1 SGHAT, CDR2 FQNNGV. The CDR3 DNA sequence: TGTGCCAGCAGCTTAAGGGGGGACACTGAAGCTTTCTTT. Protein sequence: CASSLRGDTEAFF. The full variable domain, rest sourced from reference TRBV11-2 and TRBJ1-1, is EAGVAQSPRYKIIEKRQSVAFWCNPISGHATLYWYQQILGQGPKLLIQFQNNGVVDDSQLPKDRFSAERLKGVDSTLKIQPAKLEDSAVYLCASSLRGDTEAFFGQGTRLTVV.